The present T cell receptor beta chain was sequenced within a study of cytomegalovirus exposure and HLA in healthy donors. Findings and caveats of the study: In a later analysis, specific HLA alleles were associated with 15,000 to 20,000 TCR beta sequences at a 0.05 false discovery rate.

Primers included in the PCR were 60 Vbeta and 13 Jbeta primers. The data were produced by immunoSEQ multiplex PCR, yet TCRdb's version contains in-frame clones alone and is incomplete. Of more than 75,000 clones listed, approximately 74% are singletons. About this clone itself: The antigen remains undetermined.

This clonotype originated in a woman in her fifties or sixties in good health and CMV-seropositive. Sample: PBMCs.

CDR3 DNA sequence: TGTGCCAGTAGTATCGGGCGGGACAGGGCCCACGAGCAGTACTTC. This translates into CASSIGRDRAHEQYF. The chain joins TRBV19 to TRBJ2-7, with 9 bases matching TRBD1. Looked up from germline, CDR1 is LNHDA and CDR2 is SQIVND (reference sequence). The CDR3 has 15 amino acids. J lost 5 bases, V lost 3 bases, and 8 bases had no gene match.